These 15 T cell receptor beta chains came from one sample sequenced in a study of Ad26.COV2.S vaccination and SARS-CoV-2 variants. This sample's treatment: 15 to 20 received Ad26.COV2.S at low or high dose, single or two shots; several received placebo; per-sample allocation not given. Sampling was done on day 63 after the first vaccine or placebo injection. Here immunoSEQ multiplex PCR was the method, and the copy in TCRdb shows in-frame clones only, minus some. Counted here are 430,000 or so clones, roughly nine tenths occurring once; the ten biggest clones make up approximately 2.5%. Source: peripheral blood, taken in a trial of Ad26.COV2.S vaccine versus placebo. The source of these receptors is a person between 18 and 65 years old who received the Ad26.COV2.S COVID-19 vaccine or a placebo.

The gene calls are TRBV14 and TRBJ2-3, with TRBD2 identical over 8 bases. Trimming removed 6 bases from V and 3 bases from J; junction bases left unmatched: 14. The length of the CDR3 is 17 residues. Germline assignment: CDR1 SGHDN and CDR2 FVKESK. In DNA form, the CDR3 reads TGTGCCAGCAGTGACTATCCGGGAGGGCCATGGACAGATACGCAGTATTTT. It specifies CASSDYPGGPWTDTQYF. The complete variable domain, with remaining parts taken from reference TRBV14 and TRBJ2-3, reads EAGVTQFPSHSVIEKGQTVTLRCDPISGHDNLYWYRRVMGKEIKFLLHFVKESKQDESGMPNNRFLAERTGGTYSTLKVQPAELEDSGVYFCASSDYPGGPWTDTQYFGPGTRLTVL.

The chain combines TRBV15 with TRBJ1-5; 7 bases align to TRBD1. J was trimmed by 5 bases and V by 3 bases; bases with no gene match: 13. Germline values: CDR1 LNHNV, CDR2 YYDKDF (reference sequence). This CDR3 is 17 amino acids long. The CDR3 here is CATSSAVGGYSYQPQHF. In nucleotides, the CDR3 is TGTGCCACCAGCAGCGCTGTAGGGGGCTATAGTTATCAGCCCCAGCATTTT.

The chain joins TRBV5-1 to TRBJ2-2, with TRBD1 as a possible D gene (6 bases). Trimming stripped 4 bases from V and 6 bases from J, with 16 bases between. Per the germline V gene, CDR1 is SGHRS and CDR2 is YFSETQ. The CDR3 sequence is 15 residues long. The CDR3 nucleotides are TGCGCCAGCAGCCTGATGAATACAGGGTCCGGGGAGCTGTTTTTT. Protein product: CASSLMNTGSGELFF. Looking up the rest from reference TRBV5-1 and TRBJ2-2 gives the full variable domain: KAGVTQTPRYLIKTRGQQVTLSCSPISGHRSVSWYQQTPGQGLQFLFEYFSETQRNKGNFPGRFSGRQFSNSRSEMNVSTLELGDSALYLCASSLMNTGSGELFFGEGSRLTVL.

CDR3 bases: TGCGCCAGCAGCCACCTGACAGGGGCCATGAACACTGAAGCTTTCTTT. It translates to CASSHLTGAMNTEAFF. The chain has TRBV4-1 and TRBJ1-1; 8 bases fit TRBD1. Trimming took 3 bases from V and 0 from J; bases not matched to a gene: 6. CDR1 MGHRA and CDR2 YSYEKL come from the germline V gene. The CDR3 totals 16 residues.

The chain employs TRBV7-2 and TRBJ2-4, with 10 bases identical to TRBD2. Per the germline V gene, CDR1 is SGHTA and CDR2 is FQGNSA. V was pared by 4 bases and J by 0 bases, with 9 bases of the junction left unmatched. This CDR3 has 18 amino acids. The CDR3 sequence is CASSWGLARGLAKNIQYF. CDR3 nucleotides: TGTGCCAGCAGCTGGGGACTAGCGAGGGGTCTAGCCAAAAACATTCAGTACTTC.

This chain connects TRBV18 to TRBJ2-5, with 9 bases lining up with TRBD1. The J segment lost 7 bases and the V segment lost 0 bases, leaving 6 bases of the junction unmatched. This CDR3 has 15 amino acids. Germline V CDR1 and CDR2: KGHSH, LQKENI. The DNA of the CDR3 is TGTGCCAGCTCACCACCGGGGACAGGGTCAATGACCCAGTACTTC. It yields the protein CASSPPGTGSMTQYF. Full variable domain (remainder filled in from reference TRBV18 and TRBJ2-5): NAGVMQNPRHLVRRRGQEARLRCSPMKGHSHVYWYRQLPEEGLKFMVYLQKENIIDESGMPKERFSAEFPKEGPSILRIQQVVRGDSAAYFCASSPPGTGSMTQYFGPGTRLLVL.

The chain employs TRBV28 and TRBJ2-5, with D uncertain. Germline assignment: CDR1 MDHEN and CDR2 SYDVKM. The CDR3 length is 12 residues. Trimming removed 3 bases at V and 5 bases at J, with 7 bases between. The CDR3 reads CASSFSSETQYF. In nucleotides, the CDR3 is TGTGCCAGCAGTTTTAGCAGTGAGACCCAGTACTTC.

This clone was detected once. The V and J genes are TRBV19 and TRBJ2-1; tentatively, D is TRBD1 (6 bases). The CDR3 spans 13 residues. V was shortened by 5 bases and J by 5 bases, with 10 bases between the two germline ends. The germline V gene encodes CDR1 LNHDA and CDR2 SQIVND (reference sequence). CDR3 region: CASSHRGNNEQFF. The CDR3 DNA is TGTGCCAGTAGTCATAGGGGGAACAATGAGCAGTTCTTC.

CDR3 DNA sequence: TGTGCCAGCAGTGGAATAGTGATAGCAACTAATGAAAAACTGTTTTTT. Its protein is CASSGIVIATNEKLFF. The V gene is TRBV2, the J gene TRBJ1-4; D gene uncertain. Germline V gives CDR1 SNHLY, CDR2 FYNNEI. The V gene lost 4 bases and the J gene lost 0 bases, with 12 bases spanning the gap. The CDR3 consists of 16 residues.

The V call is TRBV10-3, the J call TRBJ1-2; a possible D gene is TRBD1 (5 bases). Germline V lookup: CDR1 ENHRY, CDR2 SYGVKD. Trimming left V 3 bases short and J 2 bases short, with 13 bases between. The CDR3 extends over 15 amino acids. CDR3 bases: TGTGCCATCAGTGAAGGGGTAGAGGGGAACTATGGCTACACCTTC. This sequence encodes CAISEGVEGNYGYTF.

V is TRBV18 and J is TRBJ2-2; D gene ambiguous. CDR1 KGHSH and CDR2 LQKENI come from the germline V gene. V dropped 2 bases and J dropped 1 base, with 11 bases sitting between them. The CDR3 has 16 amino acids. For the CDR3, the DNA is TGTGCCAGCTCACCAATTCGGTCAGAGAACACCGGGGAGCTGTTTTTT. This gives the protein CASSPIRSENTGELFF.

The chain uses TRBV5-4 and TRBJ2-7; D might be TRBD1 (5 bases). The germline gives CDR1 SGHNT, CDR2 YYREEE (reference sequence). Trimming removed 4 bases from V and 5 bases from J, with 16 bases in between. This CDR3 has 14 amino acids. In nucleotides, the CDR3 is TGTGCCAGCAGCCAGTGGGGCTTCAAGAACGAGCAGTACGTC. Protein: CASSQWGFKNEQYV.

The CDR3 protein is CAWSSPGGPFF. DNA of the CDR3: TGTGCCTGGAGCTCACCAGGCGGTCCGTTCTTC. The genes are TRBV30 and TRBJ2-1; D ambiguous. Trimming removed 3 bases from V and 15 bases from J, with 15 bases in between. Germline V CDR1 and CDR2: GTSNPN, SVGIG (reference sequence). The CDR3 sequence is 11 residues long.

The CDR3: CSVARGREGEAFF. The CDR3 region has the DNA TGCAGCGTTGCACGGGGGCGGGAGGGTGAAGCTTTCTTT. This rearrangement joins TRBV29-1 to TRBJ1-1, with a possible D match to TRBD1 (6 bases). V was cut by 4 bases and J by 7 bases, with 16 bases left in between. CDR1 SQVTM and CDR2 ANQGSEA come from the germline V gene. The CDR3 extends over 13 amino acids. Looking up the rest from reference TRBV29-1 and TRBJ1-1 gives the full variable domain: SAVISQKPSRDICQRGTSLTIQCQVDSQVTMMFWYRQQPGQSLTLIATANQGSEATYESGFVIDKFPISRPNLTFSTLTVSNMSPEDSSIYLCSVARGREGEAFFGQGTRLTVV.

The CDR3: CASSLALEAQYF. The CDR3 DNA reads TGTGCCAGCAGTTTAGCGCTAGAGGCGCAGTATTTT. The chain links TRBV12-3 or TRBV12-4 to TRBJ2-3; D uncertain. The CDR3 has 12 residues. Trimming took off 0 bases at V and 10 bases at J, with 8 bases between the two ends.